This T cell receptor beta chain originates from a study of shared clonotypes between healthy human individuals. In the original processing: From ImmunoSEQ came sequences covering only the junction and carrying no quality scores, so filtering differed. Assay: immunoSEQ multiplex PCR; the TCRdb copy retains only in-frame clones and omits some. V, J and clone size were drawn from that table, and D and trimming were deduced from the DNA. Found here are a few million clones, 85% to 95% of them singletons; the top ten hold 0.11% to 0.15%. General study findings and limits: Having only a few donors restricted how much genetic and exposure-history diversity was captured. The expectation was that sequencing depth would affect clonotype sharing among donors.

This CDR3 spans 11 amino acids. V dropped 2 bases and J dropped 7 bases, with 0 bases sitting between them. Germline V lookup: CDR1 SEHNR, CDR2 FQNEAQ (reference sequence). To note about this clone: Its antigen is unknown.

The chain links TRBV7-9 to TRBJ1-6; D ambiguous. The clonotype comes from a young man in good health. The sample consisted of naive CD4+ T cells sorted from blood. This sample's subset: CD45RA+ positively selected. The CDR3 DNA is TGTGCCAGCAGCTTAAATTCACCCCTCCACTTT. Its protein is CASSLNSPLHF. The variable domain in full, completed from reference TRBV7-9 and TRBJ1-6, reads DTGVSQNPRHKITKRGQNVTFRCDPISEHNRLYWYRQTLGQGPEFLTYFQNEAQLEKSRLLSDRFSAERPKGSFSTLEIQRTEQGDSAMYLCASSLNSPLHFGNGTRLTVT.